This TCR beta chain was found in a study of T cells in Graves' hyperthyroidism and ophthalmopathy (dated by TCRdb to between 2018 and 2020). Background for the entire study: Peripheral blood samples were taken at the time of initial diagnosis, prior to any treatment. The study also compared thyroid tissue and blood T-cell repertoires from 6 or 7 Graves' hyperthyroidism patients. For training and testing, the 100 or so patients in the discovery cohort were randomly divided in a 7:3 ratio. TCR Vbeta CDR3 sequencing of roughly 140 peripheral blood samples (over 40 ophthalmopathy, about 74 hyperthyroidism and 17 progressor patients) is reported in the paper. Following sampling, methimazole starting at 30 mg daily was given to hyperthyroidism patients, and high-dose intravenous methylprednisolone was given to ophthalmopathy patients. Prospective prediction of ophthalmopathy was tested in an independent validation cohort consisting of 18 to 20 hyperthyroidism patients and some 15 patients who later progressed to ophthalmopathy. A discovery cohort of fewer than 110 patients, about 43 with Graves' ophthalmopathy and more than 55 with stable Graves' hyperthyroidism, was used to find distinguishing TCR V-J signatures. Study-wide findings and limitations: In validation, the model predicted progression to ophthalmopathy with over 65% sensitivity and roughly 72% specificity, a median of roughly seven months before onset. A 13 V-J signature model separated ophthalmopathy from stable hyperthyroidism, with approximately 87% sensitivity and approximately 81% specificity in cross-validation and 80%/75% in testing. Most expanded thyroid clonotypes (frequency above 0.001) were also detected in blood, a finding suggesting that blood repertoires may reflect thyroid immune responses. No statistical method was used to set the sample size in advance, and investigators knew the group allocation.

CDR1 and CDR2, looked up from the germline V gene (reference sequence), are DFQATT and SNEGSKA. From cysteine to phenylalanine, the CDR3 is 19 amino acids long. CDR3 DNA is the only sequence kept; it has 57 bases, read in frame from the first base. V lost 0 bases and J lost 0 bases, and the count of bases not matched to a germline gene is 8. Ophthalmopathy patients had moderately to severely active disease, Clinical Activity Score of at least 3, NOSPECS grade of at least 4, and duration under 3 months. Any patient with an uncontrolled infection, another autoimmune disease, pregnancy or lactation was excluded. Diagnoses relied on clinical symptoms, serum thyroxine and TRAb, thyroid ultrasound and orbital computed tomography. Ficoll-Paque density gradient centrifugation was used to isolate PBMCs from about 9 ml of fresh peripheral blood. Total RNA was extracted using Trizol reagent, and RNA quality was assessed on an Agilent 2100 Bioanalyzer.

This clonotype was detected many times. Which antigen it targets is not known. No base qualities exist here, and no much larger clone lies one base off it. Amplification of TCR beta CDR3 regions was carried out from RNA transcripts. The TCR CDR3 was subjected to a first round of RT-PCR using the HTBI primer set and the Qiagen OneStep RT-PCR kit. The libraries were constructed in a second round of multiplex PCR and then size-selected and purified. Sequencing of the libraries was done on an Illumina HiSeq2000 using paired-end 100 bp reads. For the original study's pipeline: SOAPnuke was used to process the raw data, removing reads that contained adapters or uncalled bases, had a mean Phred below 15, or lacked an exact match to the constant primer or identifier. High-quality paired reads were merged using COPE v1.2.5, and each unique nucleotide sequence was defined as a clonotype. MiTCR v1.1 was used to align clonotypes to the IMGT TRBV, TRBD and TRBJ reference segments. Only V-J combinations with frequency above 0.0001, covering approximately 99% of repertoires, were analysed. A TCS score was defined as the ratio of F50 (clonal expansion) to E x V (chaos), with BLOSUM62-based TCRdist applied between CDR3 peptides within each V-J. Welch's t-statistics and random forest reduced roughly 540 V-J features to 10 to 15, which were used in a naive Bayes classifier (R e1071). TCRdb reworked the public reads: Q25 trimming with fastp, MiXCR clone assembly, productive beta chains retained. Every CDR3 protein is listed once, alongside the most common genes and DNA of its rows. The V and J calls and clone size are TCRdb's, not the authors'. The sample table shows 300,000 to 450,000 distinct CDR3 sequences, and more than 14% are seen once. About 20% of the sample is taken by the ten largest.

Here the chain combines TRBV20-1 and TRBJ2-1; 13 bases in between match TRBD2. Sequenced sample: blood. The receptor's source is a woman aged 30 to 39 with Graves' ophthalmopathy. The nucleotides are TGCAGTGCTAGAGATCATGGGACTAGCGGGGCAAGCTCCTACAATGAGCAGTTCTTC. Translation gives CSARDHGTSGASSYNEQFF.